The source of this T cell receptor beta chain is a study of T-cell memory formation after mild COVID-19. On this clonotype itself: Its antigen is unidentified.

Study observations and caveats: There were some responding clones in pre-infection memory, which suggested that cross-reactive memory had joined.

5'RACE primed from the constant segment yielded TCR alpha and TCR beta cDNA libraries bearing sample barcodes and UMIs. In TCRdb, the 5' RACE reads were re-called with MiXCR into one record per CDR3 protein. The table shows 350,000 to 500,000 distinct CDR3 sequences, with under 20% occurring only once. V was trimmed by 6 bases and J by 4 bases, leaving 14 bases between them. This CDR3 is built from 14 residues. Germline V CDR1 and CDR2: SGDLS, YYNGEE. The gene calls are TRBV9 and TRBJ1-5, with a possible D match to TRBD1 (5 bases). The source of this sequence is a young man who had mild COVID-19 (a few samples of this study predate the infection). Cell type and time point are not known. The sample was PBMCs or a T cell subset sorted from them (not recorded which). The CDR3 is CASTTGPDNQPQHF. The CDR3 DNA is TGTGCCAGCACCACGGGACCGGATAATCAGCCCCAGCATTTT.